This is a list of T cell receptor beta chains from one sample in a study of T cells in Graves' hyperthyroidism and ophthalmopathy. TCRdb called the multiplex PCR reads again in MiXCR, with one record for every CDR3 protein. The sample records approximately 700,000 distinct CDR3 sequences, approximately 16% being singletons. Sequencing was carried out using blood. The receptors were gathered from a man in his late teens or twenties with Graves' hyperthyroidism. CDR3s include the opening cysteine and the closing phenylalanine or tryptophan. A D gene is named only where the DNA matches it firmly. Clone size appears in some rows only: once, few, many, or a class for an expanded clone.

few,NA,TRBV20-1,TRBJ1-5,CSAIQGSNQPQHF,TGCAGTGCTATTCAGGGGAGCAATCAGCCCCAGCATTTT
NA,NA,TRBV3-1,TRBJ1-2,CASSQGRVLGYTF,TGTGCCAGCAGCCAAGGGAGGGTGCTTGGCTACACCTTC
NA,NA,TRBV20-1,TRBJ2-1,CSARPWTTSYNEQFF,TGCAGTGCTAGACCCTGGACCACCTCCTACAATGAGCAGTTCTTC
NA,NA,TRBV4-1,TRBJ2-7,CASSRFGQTYEQYF,TGCGCCAGCAGCCGATTTGGACAGACCTACGAGCAGTACTTC
NA,NA,TRBV13,TRBJ1-1,CASSMGRTVNTEAFF,TGTGCCAGCAGCATGGGGAGAACAGTGAACACTGAAGCTTTCTTT
NA,TRBD1,TRBV5-1,TRBJ2-7,CASSLQGAVYEQYF,TGCGCCAGCAGCTTACAGGGGGCAGTGTACGAGCAGTACTTC
few,NA,TRBV7-9,TRBJ1-1,CASSQGLDFEAFF,TGTGCCAGCAGCCAGGGATTAGACTTTGAAGCTTTCTTT
many,NA,TRBV28,TRBJ1-3,CASSSGSSGNTIYF,TGTGCCAGCAGCTCGGGGTCCTCTGGAAACACCATATATTTT
many,TRBD2,TRBV15,TRBJ2-7,CATSPFAGGINEQYF,TGTGCCACCAGTCCTTTTGCGGGAGGGATAAACGAGCAGTACTTC
many,TRBD1,TRBV7-6,TRBJ2-3,CASSSRTGGTDTQYF,TGTGCCAGCAGCTCCCGGACAGGGGGCACAGATACGCAGTATTTT